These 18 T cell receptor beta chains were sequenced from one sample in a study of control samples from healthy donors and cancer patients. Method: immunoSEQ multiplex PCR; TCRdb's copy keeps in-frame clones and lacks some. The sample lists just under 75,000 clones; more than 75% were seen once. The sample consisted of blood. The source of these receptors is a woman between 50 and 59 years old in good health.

The CDR3 region has the DNA TGTGCCAGCTCACGAGGGTCAGATCAGCCCCAGCATTTT. Its protein is CASSRGSDQPQHF. The genes are TRBV18 and TRBJ1-5; D unresolved. Trimming removed 4 bases at V and 5 bases at J, with 9 bases between. CDR1 and CDR2 (germline): KGHSH, LQKENI. The CDR3 is 13 residues long.

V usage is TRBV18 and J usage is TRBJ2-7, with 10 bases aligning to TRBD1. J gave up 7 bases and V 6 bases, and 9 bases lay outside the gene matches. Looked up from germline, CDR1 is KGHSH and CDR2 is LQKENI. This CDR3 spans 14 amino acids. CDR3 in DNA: TGTGCCAGCTCCCGGGACAGGGGCGATCGGGAGCAGTACTTC. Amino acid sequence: CASSRDRGDREQYF.

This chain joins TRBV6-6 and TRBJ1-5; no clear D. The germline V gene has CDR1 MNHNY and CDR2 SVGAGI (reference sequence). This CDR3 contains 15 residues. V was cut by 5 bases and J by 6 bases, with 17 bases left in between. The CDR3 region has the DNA TGTGCCAGCAGTCCACCGGCCGCGGGAGCTCAGCCCCAGCATTTT. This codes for CASSPPAAGAQPQHF.

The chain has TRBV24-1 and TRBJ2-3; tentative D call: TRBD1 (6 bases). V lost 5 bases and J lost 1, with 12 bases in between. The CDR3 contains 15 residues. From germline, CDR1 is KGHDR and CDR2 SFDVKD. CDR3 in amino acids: CATSARDTRTDTQYF. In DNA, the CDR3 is TGTGCCACCAGTGCCCGGGACACACGCACAGATACGCAGTATTTT.

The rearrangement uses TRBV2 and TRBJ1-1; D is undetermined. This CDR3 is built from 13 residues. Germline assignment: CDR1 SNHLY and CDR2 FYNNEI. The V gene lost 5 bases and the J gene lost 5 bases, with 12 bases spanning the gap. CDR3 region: CASSLMVGTEAFF. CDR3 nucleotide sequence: TGTGCCAGCAGTTTGATGGTGGGTACTGAAGCTTTCTTT.

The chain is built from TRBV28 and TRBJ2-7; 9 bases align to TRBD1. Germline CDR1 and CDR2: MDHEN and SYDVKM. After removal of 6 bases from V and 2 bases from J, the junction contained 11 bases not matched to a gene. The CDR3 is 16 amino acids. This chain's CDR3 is CASSTISRTGAYEQYF. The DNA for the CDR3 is TGTGCCAGCAGCACCATTTCCCGGACAGGGGCCTACGAGCAGTACTTC.

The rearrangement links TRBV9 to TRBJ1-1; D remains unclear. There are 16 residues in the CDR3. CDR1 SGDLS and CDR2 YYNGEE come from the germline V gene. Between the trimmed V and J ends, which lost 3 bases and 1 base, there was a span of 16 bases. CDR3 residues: CASSAHTQNPNTEAFF. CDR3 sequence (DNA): TGTGCCAGCAGCGCCCATACACAGAATCCGAACACTGAAGCTTTCTTT.

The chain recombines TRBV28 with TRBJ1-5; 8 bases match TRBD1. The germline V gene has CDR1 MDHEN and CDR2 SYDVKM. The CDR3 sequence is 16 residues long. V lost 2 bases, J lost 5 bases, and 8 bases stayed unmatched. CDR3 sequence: CASSLGGRGPDQPQHF. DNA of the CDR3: TGTGCCAGCAGTTTAGGTGGCAGGGGGCCGGATCAGCCCCAGCATTTT.

This CDR3 reads CSARVAEQFF. In nucleotides, the CDR3 is TGCAGTGCTAGAGTGGCTGAGCAGTTCTTC. The J gene is TRBJ2-1, the V gene TRBV20-1; D is unresolved. From germline, CDR1 is DFQATT and CDR2 SNEGSKA (reference sequence). This CDR3 contains 10 residues. V was shortened by 1 base and J by 9 bases, with 4 bases between the two germline ends.

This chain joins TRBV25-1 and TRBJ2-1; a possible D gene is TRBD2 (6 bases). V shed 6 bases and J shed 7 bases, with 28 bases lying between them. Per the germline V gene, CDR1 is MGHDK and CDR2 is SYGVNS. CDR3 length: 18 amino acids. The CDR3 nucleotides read TGTGCCAGCAGGGGCGGGGAATATGGGGGGAGCGGCCGGAATGAGCAGTTCTTC. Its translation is CASRGGEYGGSGRNEQFF.

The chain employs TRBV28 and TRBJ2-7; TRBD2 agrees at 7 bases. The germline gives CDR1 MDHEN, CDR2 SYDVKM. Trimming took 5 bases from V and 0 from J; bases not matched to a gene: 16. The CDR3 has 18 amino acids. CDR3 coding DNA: TGTGCCAGCAGTCCGGACCCCCGTAGCGGGCCACTCTCCTACGAGCAGTACTTC. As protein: CASSPDPRSGPLSYEQYF.

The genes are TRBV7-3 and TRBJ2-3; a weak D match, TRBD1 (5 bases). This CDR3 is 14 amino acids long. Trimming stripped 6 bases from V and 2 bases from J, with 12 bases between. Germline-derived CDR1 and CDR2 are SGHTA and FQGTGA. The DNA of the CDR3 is TGTGCCAGCAGGAAAGACAGTTCCACAGATACGCAGTATTTT. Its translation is CASRKDSSTDTQYF.

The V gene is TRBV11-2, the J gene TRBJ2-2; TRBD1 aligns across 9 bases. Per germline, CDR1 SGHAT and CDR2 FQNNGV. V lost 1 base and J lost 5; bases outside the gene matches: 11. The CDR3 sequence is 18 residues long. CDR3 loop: CASSLGFRGQGRTGELFF. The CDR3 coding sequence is TGTGCCAGCAGCTTAGGTTTCAGGGGACAGGGAAGAACCGGGGAGCTGTTTTTT.

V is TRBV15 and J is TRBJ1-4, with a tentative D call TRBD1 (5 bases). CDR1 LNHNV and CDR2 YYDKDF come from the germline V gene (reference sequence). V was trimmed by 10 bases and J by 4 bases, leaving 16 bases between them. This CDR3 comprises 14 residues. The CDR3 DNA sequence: TGTGCCATTGCAATGGGACCGGGTAATGAAAAACTGTTTTTT. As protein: CAIAMGPGNEKLFF. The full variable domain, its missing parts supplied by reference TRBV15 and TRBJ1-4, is DAMVIQNPRYQVTQFGKPVTLSCSQTLNHNVMYWYQQKSSQAPKLLFHYYDKDFNNEADTPDNFQSRRPNTSFCFLDIRSPGLGDTAMYLCAIAMGPGNEKLFFGSGTQLSVL.

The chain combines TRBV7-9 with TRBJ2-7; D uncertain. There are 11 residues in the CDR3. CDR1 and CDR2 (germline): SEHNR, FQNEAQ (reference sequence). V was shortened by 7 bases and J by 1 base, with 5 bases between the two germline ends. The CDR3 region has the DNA TGTGCCAGCACCGCTTCCTACGAGCAGTACTTC. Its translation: CASTASYEQYF.

CDR3 nucleotide sequence: TGTGCCAGTAGTATCGCGAGCAATCAGCCCCAGCATTTT. It specifies CASSIASNQPQHF. The chain links TRBV19 to TRBJ1-5; D gene unclear. The germline V gene encodes CDR1 LNHDA and CDR2 SQIVND (reference sequence). There are 13 residues in the CDR3. Between the trimmed V and J ends, which lost 3 bases and 1 base, there was a span of 4 bases.

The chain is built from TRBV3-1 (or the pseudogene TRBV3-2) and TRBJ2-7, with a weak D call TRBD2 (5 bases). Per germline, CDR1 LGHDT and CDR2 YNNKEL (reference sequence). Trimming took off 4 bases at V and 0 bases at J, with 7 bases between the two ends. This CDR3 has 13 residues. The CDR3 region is CASSPDYSYEQYF. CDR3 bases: TGTGCCAGCAGCCCAGACTACTCCTACGAGCAGTACTTC.

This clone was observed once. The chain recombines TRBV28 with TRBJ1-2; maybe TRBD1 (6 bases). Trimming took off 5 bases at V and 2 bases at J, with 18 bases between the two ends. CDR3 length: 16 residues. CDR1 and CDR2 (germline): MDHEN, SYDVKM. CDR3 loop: CASSPSYTGTNYGYTF. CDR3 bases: TGTGCCAGCAGTCCATCTTACACAGGGACCAACTATGGCTACACCTTC.